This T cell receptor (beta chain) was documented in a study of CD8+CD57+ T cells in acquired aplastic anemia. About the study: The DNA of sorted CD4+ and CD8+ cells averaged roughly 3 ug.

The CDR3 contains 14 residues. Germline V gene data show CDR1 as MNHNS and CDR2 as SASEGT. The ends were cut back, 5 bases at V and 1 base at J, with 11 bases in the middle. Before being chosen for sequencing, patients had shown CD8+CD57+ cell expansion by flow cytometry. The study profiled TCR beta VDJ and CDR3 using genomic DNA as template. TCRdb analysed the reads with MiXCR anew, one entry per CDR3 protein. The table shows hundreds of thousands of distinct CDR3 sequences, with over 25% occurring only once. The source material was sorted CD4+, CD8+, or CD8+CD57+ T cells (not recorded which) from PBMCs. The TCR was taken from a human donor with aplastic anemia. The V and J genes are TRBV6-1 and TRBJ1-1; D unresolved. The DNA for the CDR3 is TGTGCCAGCAGTACAATCCTCGGGAACACTGAAGCTTTCTTT. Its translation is CASSTILGNTEAFF.